This TCR beta chain was found in a study of regulatory T cells in long-lasting Graves disease. Trimming took 2 bases from V and 5 from J, leaving 15 bases between them. The germline V gene has CDR1 SNHLY and CDR2 FYNNEI. There are 15 residues in the CDR3. With regard to this clonotype: Antigen specificity is unknown.

Study results and caveats: There were preferences for TRBV28, TRBJ1-2 and TRBJ2-5 in persistent disease.

As to time point: persistent/refractory GD, antithyroid drugs over 5 years with positive TRAb. The authors made the TCR library using RNA they extracted from PBMCs. Construction of TCR beta libraries relied on iRepertoire HTBI primers and on Arm-PCR targeting CDR3 regions. TCRdb used MiXCR to reprocess the multiplex PCR reads, holding one entry per CDR3 protein. The data contain some 300,000 distinct CDR3 sequences, roughly a fifth of them singletons. This rearrangement joins TRBV2 to TRBJ2-5, with a possible D match to TRBD1 (6 bases). Material: peripheral blood mononuclear cells (PBMCs), obtained when the disease was refractory, from a patient treated with antithyroid drugs. This receptor was taken from a female donor with Graves disease. The CDR3 region is CASSEFGLQGETQYF. DNA of the CDR3: TGTGCCAGCAGTGAATTCGGGCTCCAGGGGGAGACCCAGTACTTC. The whole variable domain, remainder taken from reference TRBV2 and TRBJ2-5, is EPEVTQTPSHQVTQMGQEVILRCVPISNHLYFYWYRQILGQKVEFLVSFYNNEISEKSEIFDDQFSVERPDGSNFTLKIRSTKLEDSAMYFCASSEFGLQGETQYFGPGTRLLVL.